These T cell receptor beta chains were read from a single sample in a study of blood T cell repertoires in COVID-19. Sequenced by immunoSEQ multiplex PCR; TCRdb stores in-frame clones only, minus some. The sample lists a few hundred thousand clones; more than 85% were seen once. The specimen sequenced was PBMCs or T cells enriched from blood (not recorded which). These TCRs come from a woman younger than 45 who had recovered from COVID-19. The CDR3 runs from the conserved cysteine through the conserved F or W. A D gene is named only where the DNA matches it firmly. The size of a clone is reported for some rows only, either as once, few or many, or as a class for expanded clones.

v_gene: TRBV27
abundance: few
d_gene: .
j_gene: TRBJ1-2
CDR3aa: CASTESLANFYGYTF
CDR3nt: TGTGCCAGCACGGAGTCCCTGGCCAACTTCTATGGCTACACCTTC

v_gene: TRBV28
abundance: once
d_gene: .
j_gene: TRBJ1-6
CDR3aa: CASSPGQNNSPLHF
CDR3nt: TGTGCCAGCAGTCCCGGACAGAATAATTCACCCCTCCACTTT

v_gene: TRBV24-1
abundance: .
d_gene: .
j_gene: TRBJ1-2
CDR3aa: CATSDPRTAPYGYTF
CDR3nt: TGTGCCACCAGTGATCCCCGGACAGCTCCCTATGGCTACACCTTC

v_gene: TRBV30
abundance: .
d_gene: TRBD1
j_gene: TRBJ1-4
CDR3aa: CAWSTGATNEKLFF
CDR3nt: TGTGCCTGGAGTACAGGGGCAACTAATGAAAAACTGTTTTTT

v_gene: TRBV28
abundance: .
d_gene: .
j_gene: TRBJ1-1
CDR3aa: CASSFPDRNTEAFF
CDR3nt: TGTGCCAGCAGTTTCCCGGACAGGAACACTGAAGCTTTCTTT

v_gene: TRBV29-1
abundance: .
d_gene: .
j_gene: TRBJ2-2
CDR3aa: CSVEIFGGGSGELFF
CDR3nt: TGCAGCGTTGAAATTTTTGGGGGGGGCTCCGGGGAGCTGTTTTTT

v_gene: TRBV3-1/TRBV3-2
abundance: .
d_gene: TRBD2
j_gene: TRBJ2-3
CDR3aa: CASSPRTSGGDTQYF
CDR3nt: TGTGCCAGCAGCCCCCGGACTAGCGGCGGAGATACGCAGTATTTT

v_gene: TRBV4-1
abundance: .
d_gene: TRBD1
j_gene: TRBJ1-2
CDR3aa: CASSRVNRGDYGYTF
CDR3nt: TGCGCCAGCAGCCGGGTGAACAGGGGGGACTATGGCTACACCTTC

v_gene: TRBV27
abundance: .
d_gene: .
j_gene: TRBJ2-1
CDR3aa: CASQPTGRNEQFF
CDR3nt: TGTGCCAGTCAACCGACAGGTCGCAATGAGCAGTTCTTC

v_gene: TRBV3-1/TRBV3-2
abundance: .
d_gene: TRBD1
j_gene: TRBJ1-1
CDR3aa: CASNRQGRATEAFF
CDR3nt: TGTGCCAGCAACAGACAGGGGAGGGCCACTGAAGCTTTCTTT

v_gene: TRBV18
abundance: .
d_gene: TRBD1
j_gene: TRBJ1-2
CDR3aa: CASSPRGGADGYTF
CDR3nt: TGTGCCAGCTCACCAAGAGGGGGCGCAGATGGCTACACCTTC

v_gene: TRBV3-1/TRBV3-2
abundance: .
d_gene: TRBD1
j_gene: TRBJ2-1
CDR3aa: CASSSTGRFEQFF
CDR3nt: TGTGCCAGCAGTTCGACAGGGCGTTTTGAGCAGTTCTTC

v_gene: TRBV28
abundance: .
d_gene: TRBD1
j_gene: TRBJ2-7
CDR3aa: CASRIPGQAYEQYF
CDR3nt: TGTGCCAGCAGAATCCCGGGACAGGCCTACGAGCAGTACTTC

v_gene: TRBV6-5
abundance: .
d_gene: .
j_gene: TRBJ1-2
CDR3aa: CASRARGLYGYTF
CDR3nt: TGTGCCAGCAGGGCCAGGGGACTATATGGCTACACCTTC

v_gene: TRBV29-1
abundance: .
d_gene: .
j_gene: TRBJ2-7
CDR3aa: CSVELRGNTYEQYF
CDR3nt: TGCAGCGTTGAACTGCGCGGTAATACCTACGAGCAGTACTTC

v_gene: TRBV7-9
abundance: .
d_gene: .
j_gene: TRBJ1-1
CDR3aa: CASSLRRGGEGTEAFF
CDR3nt: TGTGCCAGCAGCTTACGGAGGGGAGGGGAAGGAACTGAAGCTTTCTTT

v_gene: TRBV19
abundance: once
d_gene: TRBD1
j_gene: TRBJ1-6
CDR3aa: CASSMAGTASSPLHF
CDR3nt: TGTGCCAGTAGTATGGCCGGGACAGCAAGTTCACCCCTCCACTTT

v_gene: TRBV27
abundance: .
d_gene: .
j_gene: TRBJ1-5
CDR3aa: CASSLGEGQPQHF
CDR3nt: TGTGCCAGCAGTTTAGGGGAGGGTCAGCCCCAGCATTTT

v_gene: TRBV5-1
abundance: .
d_gene: .
j_gene: TRBJ1-3
CDR3aa: CASSSDSGNTIYF
CDR3nt: TGCGCCAGCAGCTCGGACAGTGGAAACACCATATATTTT

v_gene: TRBV5-1
abundance: .
d_gene: .
j_gene: TRBJ1-6
CDR3aa: CATTVGINNSPLHF
CDR3nt: TGCGCCACGACAGTTGGAATTAATAATTCACCCCTCCACTTT

v_gene: TRBV4-1
abundance: .
d_gene: TRBD1
j_gene: TRBJ2-7
CDR3aa: CASSQGDRAYEQYF
CDR3nt: TGCGCCAGCAGCCAAGGGGACAGGGCCTACGAGCAGTACTTC

v_gene: TRBV19
abundance: once
d_gene: TRBD1
j_gene: TRBJ1-3
CDR3aa: CASSTGQGGGNTIYF
CDR3nt: TGTGCCAGTAGTACAGGACAGGGAGGTGGAAACACCATATATTTT

v_gene: TRBV5-6
abundance: .
d_gene: .
j_gene: TRBJ1-1
CDR3aa: CASSFHTRGLNTEAFF
CDR3nt: TGTGCCAGCAGCTTCCACACCCGGGGGTTGAACACTGAAGCTTTCTTT

v_gene: TRBV6-5
abundance: .
d_gene: .
j_gene: TRBJ2-7
CDR3aa: CASSPRRGYKQYF
CDR3nt: TGTGCCAGCAGTCCGCGCCGGGGGTACAAGCAGTACTTC

v_gene: TRBV7-9
abundance: .
d_gene: TRBD1
j_gene: TRBJ1-2
CDR3aa: CASSERGGRGYGYTF
CDR3nt: TGTGCCAGCAGCGAAAGAGGGGGCCGGGGCTATGGCTACACCTTC

v_gene: TRBV25-1
abundance: .
d_gene: .
j_gene: TRBJ1-1
CDR3aa: CASRLNMNTEAFF
CDR3nt: TGTGCCAGCAGGTTAAACATGAACACTGAAGCTTTCTTT

v_gene: TRBV3-1/TRBV3-2
abundance: .
d_gene: TRBD2
j_gene: TRBJ2-1
CDR3aa: CASSQDRVAGYNEQFF
CDR3nt: TGTGCCAGCAGCCAAGATCGTGTAGCGGGTTACAATGAGCAGTTCTTC